This T cell receptor beta chain stems from a study of Graves' ophthalmopathy and Graves' hyperthyroidism. The TCR beta CDR3 regions underwent amplification from RNA transcripts. The authors performed first-round RT-PCR with HTBI primers and then a second-round multiplex PCR. TCRdb processed the multiplex PCR reads anew with MiXCR; each CDR3 protein has one entry. Among almost 750,000 distinct CDR3 sequences listed, approximately 40% were seen once. Lactation, pregnancy, uncontrolled infections and other autoimmune diseases were all grounds for excluding patients. Sampling less than 13 ml of fresh peripheral blood provided the PBMCs. The V gene's germline CDR1 is DFQATT and CDR2 SNEGSKA (reference sequence). Between the trimmed V and J ends, which lost 6 bases and 2 bases, there was a span of 17 bases. The CDR3 is 14 residues long. This clonotype turned up a few times.

The sequencing sample was made of peripheral blood. The TCR was taken from an adult man with Graves' ophthalmopathy. The chain combines TRBV20-1 with TRBJ2-7; D is possibly TRBD1 or TRBD2 (5 bases each). CDR3 sequence: CSASRGTEAYEQYF. CDR3 sequence (DNA): TGCAGTGCGAGCCGAGGGACGGAGGCCTACGAGCAGTACTTC.